Listed below are T cell receptor beta chains from one sample, sequenced in a study of T cells in Graves' hyperthyroidism and ophthalmopathy. MiXCR, run by TCRdb on the multiplex PCR reads, gives a single entry per CDR3 protein. The sample records 600,000 to 800,000 distinct CDR3 sequences, around 40% being singletons. Material: blood. Receptor source: a middle-aged woman with Graves' hyperthyroidism. The CDR3 runs from the conserved cysteine through the conserved F or W. D genes are given only for firm matches. Clone size appears in some rows only: once, few, many, or a class for an expanded clone.

>TRBJ1-1|many|TRBV12-3/TRBV12-4|TRBD1
TGTGCCAGCAGTCCGGGACAGACGAACACTGAAGCTTTCTTT
CASSPGQTNTEAFF
>TRBJ2-7|.|TRBV10-3|.
TGTGCCATCAGTGAGGGGCAGGCTGGTTACGAGCAGTACTTC
CAISEGQAGYEQYF
>TRBJ2-6|once|TRBV7-2|.
TGTGCCAGCAGCTTGGTGGAGGGGAACTCTGGGGTCAACGTCCTGACTTTC
CASSLVEGNSGVNVLTF
>TRBJ2-2|few|TRBV29-1|TRBD2
TGCAGCGTTGCGGGGAGCGGGGGCCCGAACACCGGGGAGCTGTTTTTT
CSVAGSGGPNTGELFF
>TRBJ2-7|.|TRBV7-2|TRBD1
TGTGCCAGCAGCTCCGTCCGGGACAGGACCTACGAGCAGTACTTC
CASSSVRDRTYEQYF
>TRBJ2-6|few|TRBV10-3|TRBD1
TGTGCCATCAGTGCGGACAGGGGAAACACTGAAGCTTTC
CAISADRGNTEAF
>TRBJ1-1|.|TRBV29-1|.
TGCAGCGTGATGGAGGGGGCTGAAGCTTTCTTT
CSVMEGAEAFF
>TRBJ2-5|.|TRBV28|.
TGTGCCAGCAAAGGTAATCCGGATCGTGTGACCCAGTACTTC
CASKGNPDRVTQYF
>TRBJ2-5|.|TRBV7-3|.
TGTGCCAGCAGCCGCAAGGGACGGGCGTTCCAAGAGACCCAGTACTTC
CASSRKGRAFQETQYF
>TRBJ1-4|many|TRBV24-1|TRBD1
TGTGCCACCAAGGGGGCTGCTAATGAAAAACTGTTTTTT
CATKGAANEKLFF
>TRBJ1-1|few|TRBV7-9|.
TGTGCCAGCAGCAGAGGGGGGCACACTGAAGCTTTCTTT
CASSRGGHTEAFF
>TRBJ2-2|few|TRBV3-1|.
TGTGCCAGCAGCCAAGATGCGAGGGAGCTGTTTTTT
CASSQDARELFF
>TRBJ1-1|few|TRBV19|TRBD1
TGTGCCTCCATACTAGGGAGGGGGCGGAACACTGAAGCTTTCTTT
CASILGRGRNTEAFF
>TRBJ1-1|.|TRBV10-3|.
TGTGCCATCAGGTACGTGGGGGGCGTCACTGAAGCTTTCTTT
CAIRYVGGVTEAFF
>TRBJ1-6|many|TRBV7-2|TRBD1
TGTGCCAGCAGCGAGGGACAGATGGGTGCCTATAATTCACCCCTCCACTTT
CASSEGQMGAYNSPLHF
>TRBJ2-7|many|TRBV6-1|.
TGTGCCAGCAACGCATTTCCCGCCGGGACACATTCCTACGAGCAGTACTTC
CASNAFPAGTHSYEQYF
>TRBJ1-2|.|TRBV10-3|.
TGTGCCATCAGGCCCGCACAGGGAATAGGTGGCTACACCTTC
CAIRPAQGIGGYTF
>TRBJ1-2|.|TRBV5-6|.
TGTGCCAGCAGCTTAGAGCAACTAGGGAGCGGCTACACCTTC
CASSLEQLGSGYTF
>TRBJ1-2|many|TRBV10-3|.
TGTGCCATAACGCCCGGAGCCGTCAGGGGTTCTAACTATGGCTACACCTTC
CAITPGAVRGSNYGYTF
>TRBJ2-7|.|TRBV11-2|TRBD1
TGTGCCAGCAGCTGGGGACAGGGGACTTACGAGCAGTACTTC
CASSWGQGTYEQYF
>TRBJ2-7|.|TRBV20-1|.
TGCAGTGCTAGACATGGGGGTAGCTACGAGCAGTACTTC
CSARHGGSYEQYF
>TRBJ1-5|.|TRBV5-4|.
TGTGCCAGCAGCTTATCCGAGTTGGGGAGCAATCAGCCCCAGCATTTT
CASSLSELGSNQPQHF
>TRBJ2-2|.|TRBV10-3|.
TGTGCCATCAGTGAGTCGATAACGGGAGAGGCCGGGGAGCTGTTTTTT
CAISESITGEAGELFF
>TRBJ1-2|.|TRBV12-3/TRBV12-4|TRBD1
TGTGTCAGCAGACTTTCCTACAGGGGTGCCTATGGCTACACCTTC
CVSRLSYRGAYGYTF
>TRBJ1-1|many|TRBV29-1|.
TGCAGCGTTGATGGTTCGGTTCGGCGTGGACTCTTTATACCTGAAGCTTTCTTT
CSVDGSVRRGLFIPEAFF
>TRBJ2-7|.|TRBV6-1|TRBD1
TGTGCCGGCCAAGGACAGGGCGAGCAGTACTTC
CAGQGQGEQYF